Listed below are T cell receptor beta chains from one sample, sequenced in a study of beta chain features in type 1 diabetes. The table came from immunoSEQ multiplex PCR; TCRdb's copy has only in-frame clones and leaves some out. This sample has 850,000 to 900,000 clones, with 15% to 20% found just once. Sequenced input: naive CD4+ T cells from blood. All receptors come from a woman younger than 35 in good health. Both conserved end residues are part of each CDR3. D genes are given only for firm matches. Clone size is shown for a subset of rows, as once, few, many or a class of expanded clone.

CDR3 | DNA | V | size | D | J
CASSLDRGAGNQPQHF | TGTGCCAGCAGCTTAGACAGGGGTGCAGGCAATCAGCCCCAGCATTTT | TRBV7-2 | - | TRBD1 | TRBJ1-5
CASSSPNQPQHF | TGTGCCAGCAGTTCTCCCAATCAGCCCCAGCATTTT | TRBV28 | - | - | TRBJ1-5
CASSFVHSDTEAFF | TGCGCCAGCAGCTTTGTTCACAGCGACACTGAAGCTTTCTTT | TRBV5-1 | - | - | TRBJ1-1
CASSLGPAEAFF | TGTGCCAGCAGCTTAGGACCAGCAGAAGCTTTCTTT | TRBV7-9 | few | - | TRBJ1-1
CASSPGHRASTDTQYF | TGTGCCAGCTCACCGGGTCACAGGGCAAGCACAGATACGCAGTATTTT | TRBV18 | few | - | TRBJ2-3
CASSPGQPHNQPQHF | TGTGCCAGCTCACCCGGACAGCCGCACAATCAGCCCCAGCATTTT | TRBV18 | few | - | TRBJ1-5
CASNPGQSYEQYF | TGTGCCAGCAACCCGGGACAAAGCTACGAGCAGTACTTC | TRBV6-1 | few | - | TRBJ2-7
CASGSGPDNEQFF | TGTGCCAGCGGCTCTGGGCCTGACAATGAGCAGTTCTTC | TRBV7-3 | - | - | TRBJ2-1
CASSLRTGGDSGANVLTF | TGTGCCAGCTCACTCCGGACAGGGGGTGACTCTGGGGCCAACGTCCTGACTTTC | TRBV18 | few | TRBD1 | TRBJ2-6
CASSLRGQGRAKNTGELFF | TGTGCCAGCAGTCTTCGAGGACAGGGGCGAGCAAAGAACACCGGGGAGCTGTTTTTT | TRBV28 | - | TRBD1 | TRBJ2-2
CASSLGLLYQETQYF | TGTGCCAGCAGCCTAGGACTGTTGTACCAAGAGACCCAGTACTTC | TRBV5-6 | few | - | TRBJ2-5
CASSNQGAREQYF | TGCGCCAGCAGTAACCAAGGGGCCCGCGAGCAGTACTTC | TRBV5-1 | few | - | TRBJ2-7
CASSSGHRTQYF | TGTGCCAGCAGTTCGGGACACCGTACGCAGTATTTT | TRBV5-6 | - | - | TRBJ2-3
CASRPTGAGETQYF | TGTGCCAGCAGACCAACCGGGGCTGGTGAGACCCAGTACTTC | TRBV7-9 | - | - | TRBJ2-5
CASSQGGDGTEAFF | TGTGCCAGCAGCCAAGGTGGGGATGGCACTGAAGCTTTCTTT | TRBV4-2 | - | - | TRBJ1-1
CASSPNRDQTGTQYF | TGTGCCAGCAGCCCCAACCGGGACCAGACGGGGACCCAGTACTTC | TRBV7-2 | - | - | TRBJ2-5
CASSASSYEQYF | TGTGCCAGCAGCGCCTCCTCCTACGAGCAGTACTTC | TRBV7-9 | few | - | TRBJ2-7
CASSRPGQGMTYEQFF | TGCGCCAGCAGCCGCCCAGGACAGGGAATGACATATGAGCAGTTCTTC | TRBV4-1 | - | TRBD1 | TRBJ2-1
CASSLIAEETQYF | TGTGCCAGCAGCTTAATAGCGGAAGAGACCCAGTACTTC | TRBV7-3 | few | - | TRBJ2-5
CASSAPSNYEQYF | TGTGCCAGCAGCGCCCCGTCCAATTACGAGCAGTACTTC | TRBV7-2 | - | - | TRBJ2-7
CASSKVGTRERREETQYF | TGTGCCAGCAGCAAAGTGGGGACGAGGGAGAGGAGAGAAGAGACCCAGTACTTC | TRBV21-1 | - | - | TRBJ2-5
CASSFAFETGPYGYTF | TGCGCCAGCAGCTTTGCCTTTGAGACAGGGCCCTATGGCTACACCTTC | TRBV5-1 | few | TRBD1 | TRBJ1-2
CASSPGPGRRSSYEQYF | TGTGCCAGCAGCCCAGGACCCGGGAGGCGAAGCTCCTACGAGCAGTACTTC | TRBV7-9 | few | TRBD2 | TRBJ2-7
CASRKPAGGQTF | TGTGCCAGCAGAAAGCCGGCAGGGGGGCAGACCTTC | TRBV28 | few | TRBD1 | TRBJ1-2
CAIRGQGLGETQYF | TGTGCCATCCGAGGACAGGGACTGGGGGAGACCCAGTACTTC | TRBV10-3 | many | TRBD1 | TRBJ2-5
CASRTGPMSYEQYF | TGTGCCAGCAGGACCGGACCGATGTCCTACGAGCAGTACTTC | TRBV27 | - | - | TRBJ2-7
CASSQPQGTEAFF | TGCGCCAGCAGCCAACCCCAGGGAACTGAAGCTTTCTTT | TRBV4-1 | - | - | TRBJ1-1
CASSNAKRETQYF | TGTGCCAGCAGCAATGCTAAACGAGAGACCCAGTACTTC | TRBV27 | - | - | TRBJ2-5
CASNNQYF | TGTGCCAGCAATAACCAGTACTTC | TRBV6-6 | few | - | TRBJ2-5
CASSLIVGLTDTQYF | TGTGCCAGCAGCTTGATCGTGGGGTTGACAGATACGCAGTATTTT | TRBV7-2 | - | - | TRBJ2-3
CASSLGQGNQPQHF | TGTGCCAGCAGCTTGGGCCAGGGCAATCAGCCCCAGCATTTT | TRBV7-9 | few | - | TRBJ1-5
CASSWGQGGTEAFF | TGTGCCAGTAGTTGGGGACAGGGTGGGACTGAAGCTTTCTTT | TRBV19 | - | TRBD1 | TRBJ1-1
CASCWDSGANVLTF | TGTGCCAGTTGTTGGGACTCTGGGGCCAACGTCCTGACTTTC | TRBV19 | - | - | TRBJ2-6
CASSENQGWEETQYF | TGTGCCAGCAGTGAAAACCAGGGGTGGGAAGAGACCCAGTACTTC | TRBV6-1 | few | - | TRBJ2-5
CASSPPQEPNTEAFF | TGTGCCAGCTCACCACCGCAGGAACCGAACACTGAAGCTTTCTTT | TRBV18 | - | - | TRBJ1-1
CASSSGLAGGTDTQYF | TGTGCCAGCAGTTCGGGACTAGCGGGAGGAACAGATACGCAGTATTTT | TRBV28 | - | TRBD2 | TRBJ2-3
CASSLWGDRARGEAFF | TGTGCCAGCAGTTTATGGGGAGACAGGGCGCGGGGTGAAGCTTTCTTT | TRBV28 | - | TRBD1 | TRBJ1-1
CAISESAVALQETQYF | TGTGCCATCAGTGAGTCGGCAGTAGCGCTCCAAGAGACCCAGTACTTC | TRBV10-3 | - | - | TRBJ2-5
CSVVAWGGRNTEAFF | TGCAGCGTTGTGGCCTGGGGGGGTCGGAACACTGAAGCTTTCTTT | TRBV29-1 | - | - | TRBJ1-1
CASYSSGTQGGELFF | TGTGCCAGTTACTCCTCCGGGACTCAGGGCGGGGAGCTGTTTTTT | TRBV19 | - | - | TRBJ2-2
CASSLRGRGPYEQYF | TGTGCCAGCAGCTTAAGGGGGAGGGGCCCCTACGAGCAGTACTTC | TRBV7-2 | few | - | TRBJ2-7
CASRSSSYNEQFF | TGCGCCAGCAGATCTAGTAGCTACAATGAGCAGTTCTTC | TRBV5-1 | - | - | TRBJ2-1
CASSEIRQNIQYF | TGTGCCAGCAGTGAAATAAGGCAAAACATTCAGTACTTC | TRBV6-1 | few | - | TRBJ2-4
CASSPPSNSNEQFF | TGTGCCAGCTCACCACCGTCTAACAGCAATGAGCAGTTCTTC | TRBV18 | - | - | TRBJ2-1
CASEIRAGGRETQYF | TGTGCCAGCGAAATCAGAGCGGGAGGTAGAGAGACCCAGTACTTC | TRBV2 | - | TRBD2 | TRBJ2-5
CASSFGGFQETQYF | TGTGCCAGCAGCTTTGGGGGTTTCCAAGAGACCCAGTACTTC | TRBV7-9 | - | - | TRBJ2-5
CASSPDTEAFF | TGTGCCAGCTCACCAGACACTGAAGCTTTCTTT | TRBV18 | few | - | TRBJ1-1
CATSRDLETQRFF | TGTGCCACCAGCAGAGATCTCGAGACTCAGCGGTTCTTC | TRBV15 | many | - | TRBJ2-1
CASSQQRTGTFGYTF | TGCGCCAGCAGCCAACAAAGGACAGGGACTTTCGGCTACACCTTC | TRBV4-1 | - | TRBD1 | TRBJ1-2
CASSPRGGANVLTF | TGTGCCAGCAGCCCACGGGGTGGGGCCAACGTCCTGACTTTC | TRBV28 | few | - | TRBJ2-6
CASSLSRTSGPADTQYF | TGTGCCAGCAGTTTAAGCAGGACTAGCGGGCCGGCAGATACGCAGTATTTT | TRBV27 | - | TRBD2 | TRBJ2-3
CASHPQGASGYTF | TGTGCCAGCCACCCGCAGGGGGCGAGCGGCTACACCTTC | TRBV28 | - | TRBD1 | TRBJ1-2
CASSLVGTPTGELFF | TGTGCCAGCAGCTTAGTCGGGACACCCACCGGGGAGCTGTTTTTT | TRBV7-2 | few | - | TRBJ2-2